This entry lists 31 T cell receptor beta chains sequenced from one sample in a study of T-cell memory formation after mild COVID-19. TCRdb analysed the 5' RACE reads with MiXCR anew, one entry per CDR3 protein. The sample yields more than 150,000 distinct CDR3 sequences, about 20% seen once. The sample was PBMCs or a T cell subset sorted from them (not recorded which). The source is an adult woman who had mild COVID-19 (a few samples of this study predate the infection). Cell type and time point are not known.

There are a few counts of this clonotype. The V call is TRBV5-8, the J call TRBJ2-3; possible D gene TRBD2, 7 bases. Trimming took 3 bases from V and 6 from J, leaving 20 bases between them. Germline CDR1 and CDR2: SGHTS and YDEGEE. The CDR3 runs 16 residues. As DNA, the CDR3 is TGTGCCAGCAGCTCCAGCTTCGGGGGGCGCAGGGATACGCAGTATTTT. This sequence encodes CASSSSFGGRRDTQYF.

This clonotype was counted only a few times. The gene calls are TRBV27 and TRBJ1-1; 9 bases are shared with TRBD1. The CDR3 loop spans 12 amino acids. The germline gives CDR1 MNHEY, CDR2 SMNVEV (reference sequence). The J segment lost 4 bases and the V segment lost 6 bases, leaving 0 bases of the junction unmatched. The CDR3 nucleotides are TGTGCCAGCAGGGACAGGGGCACTGAAGCTTTCTTT. Translated, it gives CASRDRGTEAFF.

This clonotype was recorded a few times. This sequence joins TRBV7-9 and TRBJ2-3; the D is unclear. Germline values: CDR1 SEHNR, CDR2 FQNEAQ (reference sequence). V was pared by 2 bases and J by 0 bases, with 9 bases between. CDR3 length: 15 residues. Here the CDR3 reads CASSLSVRSTDTQYF. Written as DNA, the CDR3 is TGTGCCAGCAGCTTAAGCGTCAGGAGCACAGATACGCAGTATTTT. The whole variable domain, filled in from reference TRBV7-9 and TRBJ2-3, reads DTGVSQNPRHKITKRGQNVTFRCDPISEHNRLYWYRQTLGQGPEFLTYFQNEAQLEKSRLLSDRFSAERPKGSFSTLEIQRTEQGDSAMYLCASSLSVRSTDTQYFGPGTRLTVL.

The chain uses TRBV4-2 and TRBJ1-2; no clear D. Germline V lookup: CDR1 LGHNA, CDR2 YNFKEQ. Trimming left V 0 bases short and J 3 bases short, with 11 bases between. This CDR3 has 15 residues. CDR3 amino acids: CASSQDLVADYGYTF. The CDR3 region has the DNA TGTGCCAGCAGCCAAGATTTAGTGGCAGACTATGGCTACACCTTC.

This clonotype has only a few counts. The chain joins TRBV4-1 to TRBJ1-1; D is uncertain. CDR3 length: 16 amino acids. Trimming took off 1 base at V and 8 bases at J, with 20 bases between the two ends. Germline V lookup: CDR1 MGHRA, CDR2 YSYEKL. The CDR3 protein is CASSQGLPGEYKEAFF. The DNA of the CDR3 is TGCGCCAGCAGCCAAGGCCTACCCGGGGAATATAAAGAAGCTTTCTTT.

The table lists this clonotype with a few counts. The chain links TRBV7-2 to TRBJ1-1, with 10 bases lining up with TRBD1. J gave up 4 bases and V 5 bases, and 4 bases lay outside the gene matches. This CDR3 is built from 14 residues. The germline CDR1 and CDR2 sequences are SGHTA and FQGNSA. The CDR3 sequence is CASSAGTGATEAFF. The CDR3 nucleotides are TGTGCCAGCAGCGCCGGGACAGGGGCCACTGAAGCTTTCTTT.

A few counts support this clonotype. The CDR3 bases are TGTGCCAGCAGCGTAGATTTAACAGCTAACTATGGCTACACCTTC. Its translation is CASSVDLTANYGYTF. The rearrangement uses TRBV9 and TRBJ1-2; D ambiguous. V was clipped by 0 bases and J by 0 bases, with 9 bases between them. Germline CDR1 and CDR2: SGDLS and YYNGEE. The CDR3 totals 15 residues. Supplemented by reference TRBV9 and TRBJ1-2, the full variable domain reads DSGVTQTPKHLITATGQRVTLRCSPRSGDLSVYWYQQSLDQGLQFLIQYYNGEERAKGNILERFSAQQFPDLHSELNLSSLELGDSALYFCASSVDLTANYGYTFGSGTRLTVV.

This clonotype was picked up a small number of times. The J gene is TRBJ2-7, the V gene TRBV27; D gene ambiguous. V was pared by 5 bases and J by 4 bases, with 18 bases between. CDR1 is MNHEY, CDR2 SMNVEV, per germline (reference sequence). This CDR3 region has 15 residues. CDR3 DNA sequence: TGTGCCAGCAGTCCGGACGGAACTCCTATTTACGAGCAGTACTTC. Protein: CASSPDGTPIYEQYF.

The chain is built from TRBV29-1 and TRBJ2-1; D gene ambiguous. V was trimmed by 7 bases and J by 3 bases, leaving 10 bases between them. The V gene's germline CDR1 is SQVTM and CDR2 ANQGSEA. The CDR3 runs 12 residues. The CDR3 coding sequence is TGCAGCGGGCAGGCAGGCTACAATGAGCAGTTCTTC. Translated: CSGQAGYNEQFF.

This clonotype has only a few counts. This chain joins TRBV19 and TRBJ2-5; D may be TRBD2 (6 bases). CDR3 length equals 16 residues. Germline values: CDR1 LNHDA, CDR2 SQIVND (reference sequence). The ends were cut back, 3 bases at V and 4 bases at J, with 18 bases in the middle. CDR3 residues: CASSISGLKIGETQYF. The CDR3 bases are TGTGCCAGTAGTATCTCGGGACTTAAAATTGGAGAGACCCAGTACTTC.

V gene TRBV5-1 combines with J gene TRBJ2-7; D is possibly TRBD1 (6 bases). CDR3 length equals 14 residues. Trimming stripped 1 base from V and 2 bases from J, with 10 bases between. Germline V gene data show CDR1 as SGHRS and CDR2 as YFSETQ. The CDR3, as DNA: TGCGCCAGCAGCTTGATGGGGGCTACCTACGAGCAGTACTTC. This sequence encodes CASSLMGATYEQYF.

The chain employs TRBV5-1 and TRBJ2-1, with 7 bases matching TRBD1. This CDR3 region has 14 residues. The germline V gene encodes CDR1 SGHRS and CDR2 YFSETQ. With 0 bases clipped from V and 8 bases from J, the junction kept 5 bases outside the gene matches. This CDR3 is CASSLGTGFDEQFF. The CDR3 nucleotides read TGCGCCAGCAGCTTGGGGACAGGTTTCGATGAGCAGTTCTTC.

There are a few counts of this clonotype. V usage is TRBV2 and J usage is TRBJ1-1, with 7 bases aligning to TRBD1. Germline trimming cut 6 bases from V and 6 bases from J; bases unmatched to any gene: 13. Germline V gene data show CDR1 as SNHLY and CDR2 as FYNNEI. The CDR3 totals 15 residues. The CDR3 here is CASRGDSSLWAEAFF. CDR3 DNA: TGTGCCAGCAGAGGGGACAGCTCATTGTGGGCTGAAGCTTTCTTT.

The V call is TRBV7-6, the J call TRBJ2-1; 12 bases are shared with TRBD2. The V gene's germline CDR1 is SGHVS and CDR2 FNYEAQ. V trimming: 5 bases; J trimming: 8 bases; junction bases outside the gene matches: 10. The CDR3 sequence is 16 residues long. The CDR3 DNA reads TGTGCCAGCAGCCCCCGACTAGCGGGAGAACTGTATGAGCAGTTCTTC. Its protein product is CASSPRLAGELYEQFF.

The V gene is TRBV5-1, the J gene TRBJ2-1, with no clear D. Germline V gives CDR1 SGHRS, CDR2 YFSETQ. V lost 1 base and J lost 8, with 10 bases in between. The CDR3 consists of 13 residues. The CDR3 bases are TGCGCCAGCAGCTTGCTTAGCTTCCATGAGCAGTTCTTC. Its protein is CASSLLSFHEQFF. The whole variable domain, filled in from reference TRBV5-1 and TRBJ2-1, reads KAGVTQTPRYLIKTRGQQVTLSCSPISGHRSVSWYQQTPGQGLQFLFEYFSETQRNKGNFPGRFSGRQFSNSRSEMNVSTLELGDSALYLCASSLLSFHEQFFGPGTRLTVL.

Only one count was recorded for this clonotype. The chain couples TRBV7-9 to TRBJ1-2; possible D gene TRBD1, 5 bases. Trimming stripped 5 bases from V and 5 bases from J, with 15 bases between. CDR1 is SEHNR, CDR2 FQNEAQ, per germline (reference sequence). The CDR3 spans 14 residues. This chain's CDR3 is CASSEKGLWYGYTF. CDR3 nucleotide sequence: TGTGCCAGCAGCGAGAAGGGGCTGTGGTATGGCTACACCTTC.

In this sample, this clonotype turned up a few times. V usage is TRBV12-3 or TRBV12-4 and J usage is TRBJ2-7, with D tentatively TRBD2 (5 bases). Trimming pared 6 bases from V and 0 bases from J, leaving 18 bases between. This CDR3 is built from 16 residues. Here the CDR3 reads CASSFNTGKVSYEQYF. The CDR3 nucleotides read TGTGCCAGCAGCTTCAACACGGGAAAAGTCTCCTACGAGCAGTACTTC.

J is TRBJ2-3 and V is TRBV6-5, with 12 bases that match TRBD2. Germline V CDR1 and CDR2: MNHEY, SVGAGI. This CDR3 contains 18 residues. With 6 bases clipped from V and 1 base from J, the junction kept 11 bases outside the gene matches. The CDR3 region is CASSLSSGGEIRTDTQYF. The CDR3 DNA follows: TGTGCCAGCAGCCTATCTAGCGGGGGGGAGATTCGCACAGATACGCAGTATTTT.

The rearrangement uses TRBV10-3 and TRBJ1-1, with D unresolved. The CDR3 totals 13 residues. Germline V gene sequence: CDR1 ENHRY, CDR2 SYGVKD. Trimming shortened V by 3 bases and J by 1 base, and 6 bases separated the two germline ends. The CDR3 loop reads CAISDVQNTEAFF. In DNA, the CDR3 is TGTGCCATCAGTGATGTACAGAACACTGAAGCTTTCTTT.

CDR3 loop: CASSGTSGPFWNEQFF. DNA for the CDR3: TGTGCCAGCAGTGGGACTAGCGGCCCATTTTGGAATGAGCAGTTCTTC. The chain couples TRBV25-1 to TRBJ2-1, with 10 positions matching TRBD2. The CDR3 covers 16 residues. The germline V gene has CDR1 MGHDK and CDR2 SYGVNS. J lost 7 bases, V lost 4 bases, and 10 bases had no gene match.

V and J are TRBV24-1 and TRBJ2-5; TRBD1 aligns across 10 bases. The germline CDR1 and CDR2 sequences are KGHDR and SFDVKD. The CDR3 sequence is 15 residues long. The V and J ends lost 4 bases and 4 bases, in that order; junction bases with no gene match: 5. CDR3 coding DNA: TGTGCCACCAGTGACCCCCGGGACAGGGGAGAGACCCAGTACTTC. Its protein is CATSDPRDRGETQYF.

The chain employs TRBV20-1 and TRBJ2-1; D gene uncertain. The V gene lost 0 bases and the J gene lost 3 bases, with 15 bases spanning the gap. This CDR3 is built from 16 residues. CDR1 is DFQATT, CDR2 SNEGSKA, per germline (reference sequence). The CDR3 DNA reads as TGCAGTGCTAGAGATTCCCAGTTTCGAGTCTACAATGAGCAGTTCTTC. Amino acids: CSARDSQFRVYNEQFF.

This clonotype has a count of ten or more. The genes are TRBV29-1 and TRBJ2-1; no reliable D call. This CDR3 has 12 residues. Germline values: CDR1 SQVTM, CDR2 ANQGSEA. V lost 2 bases and J 5 bases, leaving 7 bases between the germline ends. For the CDR3, the DNA is TGCAGCGTTGAACATGCTAACAATGAGCAGTTCTTC. Encoded protein: CSVEHANNEQFF.

This clonotype has only a few counts. The chain is built from TRBV6-2 or TRBV6-3 and TRBJ2-1, with 11 bases aligning to TRBD2. This CDR3 has 15 residues. Germline CDR1 reads MNHEY; CDR2 reads SVGEGT. V gave up 8 bases and J gave up 9 bases; unmatched junction bases: 12. DNA of the CDR3: TGTGCCAGCGGAGACTTAGCGGGAGGGGGTTGTGAGCAGTTCTTC. Its protein is CASGDLAGGGCEQFF.

A few counts support this clonotype. J is TRBJ1-1 and V is TRBV3-1; perhaps TRBD1 as D (5 bases). V dropped 8 bases and J dropped 8 bases, with 27 bases sitting between them. The CDR3 runs 16 residues. Germline V CDR1 and CDR2: LGHDT, YNNKEL (reference sequence). The CDR3 sequence is CASSLTRQSPFEEAFF. The CDR3 coding sequence is TGTGCCAGCTCCCTCACCCGACAGTCGCCATTCGAAGAAGCTTTCTTT.

This clonotype was observed a handful of times. The chain employs TRBV27 and TRBJ2-7; D remains unclear. Trimming took off 3 bases at V and 5 bases at J, with 2 bases between the two ends. Germline values: CDR1 MNHEY, CDR2 SMNVEV (reference sequence). This CDR3 region has 10 residues. The CDR3 loop reads CASSFHEQYF. CDR3 bases: TGTGCCAGCAGTTTCCACGAGCAGTACTTC.

The chain employs TRBV5-1 and TRBJ2-2; D remains unclear. The CDR3 spans 11 residues. V lost 2 bases, J lost 11 bases, and 7 bases lay in between. Germline assignment: CDR1 SGHRS and CDR2 YFSETQ. CDR3 in DNA: TGCGCCAGCAGCTTAGGGAAAGAGCTGTTTTTT. Protein: CASSLGKELFF.

This clonotype was counted between two and nine times. The chain carries TRBV24-1 and TRBJ2-5; 7 bases are shared with TRBD1. The CDR3 is 13 residues long. V lost 4 bases, J lost 2 bases, and 0 bases stayed unmatched. Germline CDR1 is KGHDR and CDR2 is SFDVKD. DNA of the CDR3: TGTGCCACCAGTGAGGGACAGCAAGAGACCCAGTACTTC. Its protein product is CATSEGQQETQYF.

The chain joins TRBV4-1 to TRBJ1-3; D possibly corresponds to TRBD1 (5 bases). This CDR3 comprises 14 residues. The germline CDR1 and CDR2 sequences are MGHRA and YSYEKL. V dropped 4 bases and J dropped 8 bases, with 15 bases sitting between them. CDR3 loop: CASSLDQGRHTIYF. The DNA of the CDR3 is TGCGCCAGCAGCCTCGACCAGGGACGGCACACCATATATTTT.

V usage is TRBV13 and J usage is TRBJ2-3; the D gene is possibly TRBD2 (5 bases). Trimming removed 0 bases from V and 6 bases from J, with 10 bases in between. The CDR3 is 14 amino acids. CDR1 PRHDT and CDR2 FYEKMQ come from the germline V gene (reference sequence). The CDR3, as DNA: TGTGCCAGCAGCTTAGGCCTGAGGGCGGATACGCAGTATTTT. This codes for CASSLGLRADTQYF.

The J gene is TRBJ2-2, the V gene TRBV12-5; 7 positions match TRBD1. Germline V gene lookup returns CDR1 LGHNT and CDR2 FRNRAP. This CDR3 contains 13 residues. Losses at the gene ends were 2 bases for V and 6 bases for J; bases not matched to a gene: 0. The CDR3 region has the DNA TGTGCTAGTGGTTTGCAGGGGGCCGGGGAGCTGTTTTTT. Translating gives CASGLQGAGELFF.